This T cell receptor (beta chain) came from a study of blood T cell repertoires in COVID-19. In terms of age and location, participants ranged from roughly 18 to 89 years and lived in under 30 US areas. Participants were placed into cohorts based on the clinical history they reported. Donors in Cohort 3 who had recovered were those with two negative PCRs, healthcare professional clearance, or resolution of their symptoms. Some clones are missing from TCRdb's copy, which holds only in-frame ones; the method was immunoSEQ multiplex PCR. Of about 280,000 clones listed, 85% are singletons. The CDR3 is 16 residues long. Between the trimmed V and J ends, which lost 4 bases and 1 base, there was a span of 14 bases. The germline gives CDR1 LGHNA, CDR2 YNFKEQ.

This rearrangement joins TRBV4-2 to TRBJ1-5; the D is unclear. The TCR sequence derives from a woman aged 45 to 65 who had recovered from COVID-19. Sequencing was done on a sample of PBMCs or T cells enriched from blood (not recorded which). The CDR3 sequence is CASSLSGYRSNQPQHF. CDR3 coding DNA: TGTGCCAGCAGCCTGTCAGGTTACCGGAGCAATCAGCCCCAGCATTTT.